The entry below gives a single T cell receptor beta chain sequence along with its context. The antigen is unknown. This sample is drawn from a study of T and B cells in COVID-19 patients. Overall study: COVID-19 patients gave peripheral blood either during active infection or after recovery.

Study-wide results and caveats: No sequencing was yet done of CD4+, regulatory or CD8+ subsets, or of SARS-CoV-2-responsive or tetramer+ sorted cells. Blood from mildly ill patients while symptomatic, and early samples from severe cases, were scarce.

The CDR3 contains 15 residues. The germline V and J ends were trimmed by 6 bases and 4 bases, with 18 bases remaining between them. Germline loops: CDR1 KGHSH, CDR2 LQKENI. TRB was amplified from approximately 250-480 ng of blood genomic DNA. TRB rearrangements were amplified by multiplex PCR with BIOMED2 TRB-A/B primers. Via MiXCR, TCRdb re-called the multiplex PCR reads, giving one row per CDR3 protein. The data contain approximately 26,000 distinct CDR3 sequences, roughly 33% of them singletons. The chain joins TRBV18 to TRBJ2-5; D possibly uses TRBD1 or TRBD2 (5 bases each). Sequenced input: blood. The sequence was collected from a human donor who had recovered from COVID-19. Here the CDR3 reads CASSPSNRMGETQYF. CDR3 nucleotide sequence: TGTGCCAGCTCGCCTAGCAACAGGATGGGAGAGACCCAGTACTTC.